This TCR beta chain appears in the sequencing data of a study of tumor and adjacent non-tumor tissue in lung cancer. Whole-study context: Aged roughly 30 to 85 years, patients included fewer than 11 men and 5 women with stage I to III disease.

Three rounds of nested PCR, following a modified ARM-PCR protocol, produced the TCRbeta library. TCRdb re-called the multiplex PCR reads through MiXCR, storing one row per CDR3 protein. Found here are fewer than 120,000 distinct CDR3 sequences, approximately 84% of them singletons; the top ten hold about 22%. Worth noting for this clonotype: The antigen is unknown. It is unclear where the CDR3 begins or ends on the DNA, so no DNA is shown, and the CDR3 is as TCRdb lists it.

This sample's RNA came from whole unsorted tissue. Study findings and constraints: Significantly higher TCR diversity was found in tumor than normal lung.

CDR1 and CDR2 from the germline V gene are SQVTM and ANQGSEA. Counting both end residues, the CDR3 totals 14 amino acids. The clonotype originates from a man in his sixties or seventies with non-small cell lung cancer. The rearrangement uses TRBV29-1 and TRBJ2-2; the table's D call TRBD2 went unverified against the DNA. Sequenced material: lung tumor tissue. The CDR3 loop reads CSADVAEGSRELFF.